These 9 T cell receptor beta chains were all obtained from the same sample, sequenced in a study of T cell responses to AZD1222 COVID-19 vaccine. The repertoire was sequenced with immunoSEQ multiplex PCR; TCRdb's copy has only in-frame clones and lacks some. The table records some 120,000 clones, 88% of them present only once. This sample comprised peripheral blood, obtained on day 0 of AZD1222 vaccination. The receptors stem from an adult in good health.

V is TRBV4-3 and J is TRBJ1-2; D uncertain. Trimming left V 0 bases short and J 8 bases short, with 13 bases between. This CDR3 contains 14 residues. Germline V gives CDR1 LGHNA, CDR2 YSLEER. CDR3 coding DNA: TGCGCCAGCAGCCAAGATATATCTGAGCAGGGCTACACCTTC. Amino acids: CASSQDISEQGYTF.

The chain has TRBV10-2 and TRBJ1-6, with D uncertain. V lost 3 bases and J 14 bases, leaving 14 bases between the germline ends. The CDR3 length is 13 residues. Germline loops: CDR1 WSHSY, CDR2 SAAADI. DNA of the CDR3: TGCGCCAGCAGTGACGTTTTGGAGGGCACCCTCCACTTT. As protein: CASSDVLEGTLHF.

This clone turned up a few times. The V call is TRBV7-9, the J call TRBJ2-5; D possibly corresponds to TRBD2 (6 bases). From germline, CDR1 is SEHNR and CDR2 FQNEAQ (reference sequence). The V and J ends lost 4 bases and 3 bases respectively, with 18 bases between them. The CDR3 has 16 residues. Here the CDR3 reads CASSSPGVAAKETQYF. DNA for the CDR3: TGTGCCAGCAGCTCCCCCGGGGTAGCGGCTAAAGAGACCCAGTACTTC.

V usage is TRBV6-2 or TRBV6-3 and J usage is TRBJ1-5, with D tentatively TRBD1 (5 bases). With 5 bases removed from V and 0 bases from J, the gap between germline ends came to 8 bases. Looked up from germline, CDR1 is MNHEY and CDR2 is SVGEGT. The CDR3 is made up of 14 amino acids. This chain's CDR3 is CASSRDSSNQPQHF. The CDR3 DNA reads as TGTGCCAGCAGTCGCGACAGTAGCAATCAGCCCCAGCATTTT.

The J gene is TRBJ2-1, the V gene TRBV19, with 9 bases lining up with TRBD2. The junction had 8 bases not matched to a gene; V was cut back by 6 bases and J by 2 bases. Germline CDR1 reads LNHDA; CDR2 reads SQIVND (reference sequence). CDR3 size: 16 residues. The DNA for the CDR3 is TGTGCCAGTAGAAAAAGCGGGGGGCCAACCTACAATGAGCAGTTCTTC. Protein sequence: CASRKSGGPTYNEQFF.

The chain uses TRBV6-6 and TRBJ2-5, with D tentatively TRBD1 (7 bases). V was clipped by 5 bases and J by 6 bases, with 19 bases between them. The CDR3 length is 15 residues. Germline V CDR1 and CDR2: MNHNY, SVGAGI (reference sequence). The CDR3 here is CASSLPGVTGKTQYF. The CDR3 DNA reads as TGTGCCAGCAGTCTACCGGGGGTGACAGGGAAGACCCAGTACTTC.

CDR3 bases: TGTGCCAGTAGTAGAGGACAGGGCGGGAACAATGAGCAGTTCTTC. Its translation: CASSRGQGGNNEQFF. The chain has TRBV19 and TRBJ2-1; TRBD1 matches at 8 bases. The CDR3 is 15 amino acids. V lost 4 bases, J lost 5 bases, and 7 bases stayed unmatched. Germline V gene sequence: CDR1 LNHDA, CDR2 SQIVND (reference sequence).

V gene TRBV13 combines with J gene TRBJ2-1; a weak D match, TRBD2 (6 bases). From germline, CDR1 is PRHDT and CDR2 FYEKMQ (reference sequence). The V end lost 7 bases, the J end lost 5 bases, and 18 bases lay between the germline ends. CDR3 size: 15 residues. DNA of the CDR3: TGTGCCAGCAAGAACGGGGGTGGTACTGACAATGAGCAGTTCTTC. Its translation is CASKNGGGTDNEQFF.

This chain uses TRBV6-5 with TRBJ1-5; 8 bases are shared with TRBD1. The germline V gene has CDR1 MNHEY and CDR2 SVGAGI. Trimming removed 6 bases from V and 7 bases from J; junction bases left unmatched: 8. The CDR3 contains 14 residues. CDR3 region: CASRRGQGTQPQHF. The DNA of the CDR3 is TGTGCCAGCAGACGAGGACAGGGTACACAGCCCCAGCATTTT.